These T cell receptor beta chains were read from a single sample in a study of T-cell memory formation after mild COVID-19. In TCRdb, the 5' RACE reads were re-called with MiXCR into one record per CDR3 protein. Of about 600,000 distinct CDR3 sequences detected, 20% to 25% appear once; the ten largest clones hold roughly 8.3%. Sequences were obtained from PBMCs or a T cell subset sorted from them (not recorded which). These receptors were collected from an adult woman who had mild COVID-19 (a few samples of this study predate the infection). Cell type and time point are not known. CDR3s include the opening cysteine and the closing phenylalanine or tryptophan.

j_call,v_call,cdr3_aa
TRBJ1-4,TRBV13,CASSFNRLGTNEKLFF
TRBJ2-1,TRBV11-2,CASSLDVPRTSGVSSYNEQFF
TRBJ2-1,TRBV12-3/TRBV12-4,CASSPPEFF
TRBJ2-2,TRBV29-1,CSVTSGETNTGELFF
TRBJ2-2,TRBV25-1,CASSVLSSAGTGELFF
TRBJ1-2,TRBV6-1,CASSEGDSYGYTF
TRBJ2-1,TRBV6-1,CASVVVGNGEQFF
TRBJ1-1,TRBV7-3,CASSLIGGDGEAFF
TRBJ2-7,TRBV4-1,CASSPGQEVSYEQYF
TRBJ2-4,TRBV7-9,CASSLEAGNWGKNIQYF
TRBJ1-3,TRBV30,CAWSVQRGFGNTIYF
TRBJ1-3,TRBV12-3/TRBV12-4,CASSLGVTGDTIYF
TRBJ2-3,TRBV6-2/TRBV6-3,CASSYSMSGIIAYTQYF
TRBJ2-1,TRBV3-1,CASSPPASNPRF
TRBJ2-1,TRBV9,CASSHERGSNEQFF
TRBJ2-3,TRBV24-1,CATSDGRSADTQYF
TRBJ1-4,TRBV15,CATSRDIDSRREKLFF
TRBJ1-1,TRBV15,CATGDRAMNTEAFF
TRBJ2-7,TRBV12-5,CASGPPIGSSYEQYF
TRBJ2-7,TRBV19,CASRRDGSFYEQYF
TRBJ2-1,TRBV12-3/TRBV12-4,CASSGASGIFLGDEQFF
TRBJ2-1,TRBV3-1,CASSPSGSTHNEQFF
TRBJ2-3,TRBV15,CATSRAGTGGSTQYF
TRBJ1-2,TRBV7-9,CASSLGRAPHRDYGYTF
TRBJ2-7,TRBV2,CARRDTYTYEQYF
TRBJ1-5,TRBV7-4,CASSLHVQLDQPQHF
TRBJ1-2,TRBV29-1,CSVVPGQGQYGYTF
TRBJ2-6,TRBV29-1,CSVSGANVLTF
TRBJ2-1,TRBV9,CASSVAAGQRYNEQFF
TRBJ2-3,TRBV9,CASSGFRDIPTDTQYF
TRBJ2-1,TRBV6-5,CASSYWRSPGDNEQFF
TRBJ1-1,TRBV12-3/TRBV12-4,CASSLPLRTGGDTEAFF
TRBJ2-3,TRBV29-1,CSVRPDSTDTQYF
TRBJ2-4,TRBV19,CASSNRPWDLWVNIQYF
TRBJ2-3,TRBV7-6,CASSGGLGIDTQYF
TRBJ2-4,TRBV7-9,CASGRDSSKNIQYF
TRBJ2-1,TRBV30,CAWRLLGVNEQFF
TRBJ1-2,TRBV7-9,CASSLGWTGPPNYGYTF
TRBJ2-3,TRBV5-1,CASSSEGARSTDTQYF
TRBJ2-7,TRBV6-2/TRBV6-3,CASTSDRRYEQYF
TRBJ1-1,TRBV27,CASRNTEAFF
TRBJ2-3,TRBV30,CAWTFSSLGEDTQYF
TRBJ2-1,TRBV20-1,CSAIKVRVSYNEQFF
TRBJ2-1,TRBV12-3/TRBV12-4,CASSLMEGFNEQFF
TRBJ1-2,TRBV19,CASSISGGDWYGYTF
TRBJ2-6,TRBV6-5,CASSQSLPARGANVLTF
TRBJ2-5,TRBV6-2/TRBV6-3,CASSYSGLGPRETQYF
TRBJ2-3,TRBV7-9,CASRSVGAFGTDTQYF
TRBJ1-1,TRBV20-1,CSAKLGLGRTEAFF
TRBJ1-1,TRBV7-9,CASSLGRRAMGTEAFF